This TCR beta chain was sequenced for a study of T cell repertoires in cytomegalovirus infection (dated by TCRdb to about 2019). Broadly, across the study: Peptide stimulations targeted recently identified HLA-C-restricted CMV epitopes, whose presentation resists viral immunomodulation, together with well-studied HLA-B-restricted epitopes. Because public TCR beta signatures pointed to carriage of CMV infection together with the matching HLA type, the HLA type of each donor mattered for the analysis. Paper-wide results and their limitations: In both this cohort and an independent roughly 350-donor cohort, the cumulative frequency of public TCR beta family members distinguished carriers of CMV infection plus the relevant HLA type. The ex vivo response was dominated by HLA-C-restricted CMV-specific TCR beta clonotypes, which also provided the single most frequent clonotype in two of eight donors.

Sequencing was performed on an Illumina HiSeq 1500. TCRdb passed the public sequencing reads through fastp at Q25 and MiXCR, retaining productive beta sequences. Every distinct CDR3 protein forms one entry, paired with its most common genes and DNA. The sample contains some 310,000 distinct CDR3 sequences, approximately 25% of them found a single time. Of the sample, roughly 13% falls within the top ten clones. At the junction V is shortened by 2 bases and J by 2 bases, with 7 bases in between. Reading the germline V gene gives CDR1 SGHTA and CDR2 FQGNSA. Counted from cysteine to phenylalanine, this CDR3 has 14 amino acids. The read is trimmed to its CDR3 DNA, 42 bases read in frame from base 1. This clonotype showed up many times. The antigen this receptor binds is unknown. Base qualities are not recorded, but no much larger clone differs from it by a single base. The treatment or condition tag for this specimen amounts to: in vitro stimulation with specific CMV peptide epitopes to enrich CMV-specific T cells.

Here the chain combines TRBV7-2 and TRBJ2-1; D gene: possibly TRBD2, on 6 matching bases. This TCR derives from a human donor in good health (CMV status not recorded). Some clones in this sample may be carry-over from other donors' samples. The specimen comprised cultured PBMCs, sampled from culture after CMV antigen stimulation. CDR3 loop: CASSLTGAYNEQFF. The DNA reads TGTGCCAGCAGCTTAACGGGAGCCTACAATGAGCAGTTCTTC.